The 14 T cell receptor beta chains reported below all come from one sample, sequenced in a study of cytomegalovirus exposure and HLA in healthy donors. PCR amplification relied on 60 Vbeta primers (plus 13 Jbeta primers). Generated by immunoSEQ multiplex PCR, the TCRdb table keeps only in-frame clones and is missing some. The sample has 310,000 or so clones, about 90% seen once. Material for sequencing was PBMCs. These receptors were taken from a woman younger than 35 in good health and CMV-seronegative.

The chain couples TRBV25-1 to TRBJ2-5, with D possibly TRBD2 on 7 matching bases. V lost 3 bases and J 2 bases, leaving 19 bases between the germline ends. CDR3 length equals 17 residues. Germline-derived CDR1 and CDR2 are MGHDK and SYGVNS. CDR3 sequence (DNA): TGTGCCAGCAGTGATCCGTTAGGGGGGGGGCAACAAGAGACCCAGTACTTC. Amino acid sequence: CASSDPLGGGQQETQYF.

The chain uses TRBV13 and TRBJ2-2, with no clear D. The CDR3 runs to 13 residues. V lost 7 bases and J 3 bases, leaving 9 bases between the germline ends. CDR1 and CDR2 (germline): PRHDT, FYEKMQ (reference sequence). For the CDR3, the DNA is TGTGCCAGCACCCTACCCGACACCGGGGAGCTGTTTTTT. It codes for CASTLPDTGELFF.

The chain employs TRBV14 and TRBJ1-2; TRBD1 is a possible D gene (5 bases). The CDR3 extends over 15 amino acids. In germline, CDR1 is SGHDN, CDR2 FVKESK. Trimming left V 0 bases short and J 8 bases short, with 16 bases between. The CDR3 loop reads CASSQDLGPLRGYTF. In nucleotides, the CDR3 is TGTGCCAGCAGCCAAGATTTGGGGCCTCTCAGGGGCTACACCTTC.

The chain couples TRBV5-1 to TRBJ2-3; D remains ambiguous. V was cut by 1 base and J by 5 bases, with 11 bases left in between. Germline assignment: CDR1 SGHRS and CDR2 YFSETQ. The CDR3 runs to 14 residues. Written as DNA, the CDR3 is TGCGCCAGCAGCTTGCGGGTAGAGAGAGATACGCAGTATTTT. It translates to CASSLRVERDTQYF.

This clone was recorded once. This chain joins TRBV25-1 and TRBJ1-2, with a possible D match to TRBD1 (6 bases). Deletions cut 2 bases from V and 8 bases from J, with 12 bases between. The germline gives CDR1 MGHDK, CDR2 SYGVNS. The CDR3 has 13 amino acids. The CDR3 is CASSEEGVRGYTF. CDR3 nucleotide sequence: TGTGCCAGCAGTGAAGAGGGGGTACGGGGCTACACCTTC.

This chain uses TRBV2 with TRBJ1-4, with D perhaps matching TRBD1 (5 bases). V lost 7 bases, J lost 0 bases, and 15 bases lay in between. Germline CDR1 and CDR2: SNHLY and FYNNEI. The CDR3 spans 16 residues. CDR3: CASTQGALATNEKLFF. For the CDR3, the DNA is TGTGCCAGCACCCAAGGGGCTCTTGCAACTAATGAAAAACTGTTTTTT. The variable domain in full, completed from reference TRBV2 and TRBJ1-4, reads EPEVTQTPSHQVTQMGQEVILRCVPISNHLYFYWYRQILGQKVEFLVSFYNNEISEKSEIFDDQFSVERPDGSNFTLKIRSTKLEDSAMYFCASTQGALATNEKLFFGSGTQLSVL.

This chain's CDR3 is CASSSFSQGAVYEQFF. As DNA, the CDR3 is TGTGCCAGCAGTTCCTTTTCACAGGGGGCAGTTTATGAGCAGTTCTTC. The V and J genes are TRBV6-5 and TRBJ2-1, with 9 bases matching TRBD1. The V gene end was trimmed by 4 bases and the J gene end by 8 bases; junction bases not matched to a gene: 12. Germline CDR1 and CDR2: MNHEY and SVGAGI. This CDR3 spans 16 amino acids.

This clone has only a few counts. The J gene is TRBJ2-7, the V gene TRBV18; 8 bases are a match to TRBD1. The trim removed 5 bases at V and 0 bases at J, leaving 6 bases unmatched. The CDR3 totals 15 residues. Germline lookup yields CDR1 KGHSH and CDR2 LQKENI. The CDR3 is CASSFGQGISYEQYF. For the CDR3, the DNA is TGTGCCAGCTCATTCGGACAGGGAATCTCCTACGAGCAGTACTTC.

This clone was recorded a few times. V usage is TRBV5-1 and J usage is TRBJ2-3, with D possibly TRBD1 on 6 matching bases. There are 14 residues in the CDR3. V was shortened by 4 bases and J by 3 bases, with 12 bases between the two germline ends. CDR1 is SGHRS, CDR2 YFSETQ, per germline. This CDR3 is CASSPIRGTDTQYF. In DNA form, the CDR3 reads TGCGCCAGCAGCCCAATCAGGGGAACAGATACGCAGTATTTT.

This chain connects TRBV27 to TRBJ2-1; a possible D gene is TRBD1 (6 bases). The germline CDR1 and CDR2 sequences are MNHEY and SMNVEV (reference sequence). CDR3 length: 12 residues. V was cut by 2 bases and J by 14 bases, with 13 bases left in between. For the CDR3, the DNA is TGTGCCAGCAGTTTAACTCAGGGGAAAGAGTTCTTC. This translates into CASSLTQGKEFF.

This chain links TRBV2 with TRBJ1-2; D remains unclear. CDR1 is SNHLY and CDR2 is FYNNEI in the germline V gene. The length of the CDR3 is 12 residues. V dropped 3 bases and J dropped 2 bases, with 4 bases sitting between them. CDR3 in amino acids: CASSDRNYGYTF. In DNA, the CDR3 is TGTGCCAGCAGTGACAGGAACTATGGCTACACCTTC. The full variable domain, completed using reference TRBV2 and TRBJ1-2, is EPEVTQTPSHQVTQMGQEVILRCVPISNHLYFYWYRQILGQKVEFLVSFYNNEISEKSEIFDDQFSVERPDGSNFTLKIRSTKLEDSAMYFCASSDRNYGYTFGSGTRLTVV.

This rearrangement joins TRBV5-1 to TRBJ1-2, with D possibly matching TRBD1 (6 bases). Germline V gene lookup returns CDR1 SGHRS and CDR2 YFSETQ. Trimming stripped 4 bases from V and 1 base from J, with 8 bases between. The CDR3 runs 13 residues. The CDR3 protein is CASSRDINYGYTF. The CDR3 DNA is TGCGCCAGCAGCAGGGACATTAACTATGGCTACACCTTC.

The CDR3 bases are TGTGCCAGCAGCCCAGAGGGTTTTGAGCAGTTCTTC. Residues: CASSPEGFEQFF. The chain uses TRBV7-8 and TRBJ2-1, with D possibly being TRBD2 (5 bases). There are 12 residues in the CDR3. Trimming took 5 bases from V and 9 from J, leaving 11 bases between them. Germline CDR1 is SGHVS and CDR2 is FQNEAQ.

The genes are TRBV5-4 and TRBJ1-5; 9 bases match TRBD1. From germline, CDR1 is SGHNT and CDR2 YYREEE (reference sequence). The CDR3 consists of 14 residues. V shed 4 bases and J 5 bases; nucleotides not matched to a gene: 4. CDR3 residues: CASSPGQGHQPQHF. In nucleotides, the CDR3 is TGTGCCAGCAGCCCGGGACAGGGTCATCAGCCCCAGCATTTT.